These 8 T cell receptor beta chains came from one sample sequenced in a study of CD8 T cell repertoires and HIV-1 epitope variants. Profiling relied on immunoSEQ multiplex PCR, and the TCRdb table lists in-frame clones only, not all of them. The sample consists of roughly 100,000 clones, roughly four fifths of them appearing once. Sequenced input: uncultured baseline CD8+ T cells from peripheral blood mononuclear cells (PBMCs). All receptors derive from a male donor with HIV.

V usage is TRBV18 and J usage is TRBJ1-3; TRBD1 aligns across 9 bases. The CDR3 consists of 20 residues. Per the germline V gene, CDR1 is KGHSH and CDR2 is LQKENI. V was pared by 1 base and J by 0 bases, with 13 bases of the junction left unmatched. The CDR3, as DNA: TGTGCCAGCTCACCACGTAACCCCGGGACAGGGTCCAACTCTGGAAACACCATATATTTT. Protein sequence: CASSPRNPGTGSNSGNTIYF.

This chain joins TRBV5-3 and TRBJ2-3; D gene ambiguous. TRBV5-3 is classed as an ORF, of uncertain function. The CDR3 loop spans 10 amino acids. V lost 9 bases to trimming and J lost 6 bases, with 8 bases between them. CDR3 coding DNA: TGTGCCACCCCGAAGGATACGCAGTATTTT. This encodes CATPKDTQYF.

Regarding this clone: Other DNA sequences within the sample encode an identical CDR3. This chain connects TRBV27 to TRBJ2-7; D call uncertain. The CDR3 extends over 10 amino acids. The germline gives CDR1 MNHEY, CDR2 SMNVEV (reference sequence). The V end was cut by 5 bases, the J end by 3 bases, with 2 bases between. CDR3 sequence (DNA): TGTGCCAGCAGTCTCTACGAGCAGTACTTC. This translates into CASSLYEQYF.

This clone was seen once. The gene calls are TRBV9 and TRBJ2-3, with unresolved D. Looked up from germline, CDR1 is SGDLS and CDR2 is YYNGEE. Trimming removed 4 bases from V and 4 bases from J, with 10 bases in between. The CDR3 consists of 13 residues. In nucleotides, the CDR3 is TGTGCCAGCAGCACCAGAAGGTCAGATACGCAGTATTTT. Residues: CASSTRRSDTQYF.

This clone was seen a single time. This chain links TRBV10-2 with TRBJ1-5; D remains unclear. This CDR3 comprises 13 residues. CDR1 is WSHSY, CDR2 SAAADI, per germline. Deletions cut 4 bases from V and 3 bases from J, with 7 bases between. The CDR3 here is CASSGTANQPQHF. In DNA form, the CDR3 reads TGCGCCAGCAGTGGAACAGCCAATCAGCCCCAGCATTTT.

The chain has TRBV4-2 and TRBJ1-2; D gene unclear. V was shortened by 0 bases and J by 4 bases, with 6 bases between the two germline ends. The CDR3 totals 13 residues. CDR1 is LGHNA, CDR2 YNFKEQ, per germline. DNA for the CDR3: TGTGCCAGCAGCCAAGATTTGCGCTATGGCTACACCTTC. Residues: CASSQDLRYGYTF.

This sequence joins TRBV7-9 and TRBJ1-6; D is undetermined. Trimming cost V 5 bases and J 8 bases, with 16 bases left between them. Germline V gives CDR1 SEHNR, CDR2 FQNEAQ (reference sequence). The CDR3 has 15 residues. This CDR3 reads CASSQTGGLDSPLHF. The DNA for the CDR3 is TGTGCCAGCAGCCAAACCGGTGGCCTTGATTCACCCCTCCACTTT.

The V and J genes are TRBV29-1 and TRBJ2-1; 8 nucleotides match TRBD2. From germline, CDR1 is SQVTM and CDR2 ANQGSEA. The CDR3 totals 15 residues. V lost 4 bases, J lost 2 bases, and 7 bases stayed unmatched. CDR3 coding DNA: TGCAGCGTTGTTTGGGGACTAGTCCCCTACAATGAGCAGTTCTTC. It is translated as CSVVWGLVPYNEQFF.